This section outlines one TCR beta chain sequence together with its context. The data are from a study of identical twins. CDR3 size: 15 residues. V dropped 0 bases and J dropped 3 bases, with 12 bases sitting between them. Germline assignment: CDR1 DFQATT and CDR2 SNEGSKA (reference sequence). A single record per CDR3 protein comes from TCRdb applying MiXCR to the 5' RACE reads. Of 600,000 to 850,000 distinct CDR3 sequences listed, around a sixth are singletons. These data were likewise used in another study, on T cells expressing NK-cell markers.

The chain uses TRBV20-1 and TRBJ2-1; maybe TRBD2 (5 bases). The sample consisted of PBMCs. This receptor was obtained from a woman aged 18-29 years in good health. Here the CDR3 DNA reads TGCAGTGCTAGAGATCAAGGCGGGCGCTACAATGAGCAGTTCTTC. Its protein product is CSARDQGGRYNEQFF.